The 25 T cell receptor beta chains reported below all come from one sample, sequenced in a study of blood T cells in healthy people across ages. The second PCR ran roughly 7 to 12 cycles with a sample-barcoded 5' primer and J-beta primers. MiXCR, run by TCRdb on the 5' RACE reads, gives a single entry per CDR3 protein. The sample holds 980,000 or so distinct CDR3 sequences, around 48% seen once. Input material: blood. These receptor sequences come from a young man in good health.

The chain employs TRBV5-1 and TRBJ2-7; D perhaps matches TRBD1 (5 bases). Trimming removed 0 bases at V and 3 bases at J, with 10 bases between. CDR3 size: 14 residues. The germline CDR1 and CDR2 sequences are SGHRS and YFSETQ. The CDR3 protein is CASSLEGLGYEQYF. The CDR3 coding sequence is TGCGCCAGCAGCTTGGAGGGGTTGGGCTACGAGCAGTACTTC.

This clonotype was found once. As DNA, the CDR3 is TGTGCCAGCAGCCCCCCTCGAGGACGAGCGGGGTCTAGCACAGATACGCAGTATTTT. Amino acids: CASSPPRGRAGSSTDTQYF. This sequence joins TRBV4-2 and TRBJ2-3; TRBD2 aligns across 7 bases. The germline gives CDR1 LGHNA, CDR2 YNFKEQ. This CDR3 has 19 residues. The J segment lost 0 bases and the V segment lost 4 bases, leaving 16 bases of the junction unmatched.

The rearrangement links TRBV29-1 to TRBJ2-1; the D gene could be TRBD1 or TRBD2 (6 bases each). CDR1 SQVTM and CDR2 ANQGSEA come from the germline V gene. V dropped 3 bases and J dropped 13 bases, with 19 bases sitting between them. The length of the CDR3 is 13 residues. CDR3 coding DNA: TGCAGCGTTGATGGGGCAGGGGAGGAGACCCAGTTCTTC. This translates into CSVDGAGEETQFF.

V usage is TRBV20-1 and J usage is TRBJ2-3, with D unclear. The germline V gene has CDR1 DFQATT and CDR2 SNEGSKA (reference sequence). V shed 7 bases and J shed 0 bases, with 8 bases lying between them. The CDR3 spans 12 residues. Here the CDR3 reads CSVTGSTDTQYF. CDR3 coding DNA: TGCAGTGTGACGGGTAGCACAGATACGCAGTATTTT.

The V and J genes are TRBV6-2 or TRBV6-3 and TRBJ1-5; 8 nucleotides match TRBD1. The V and J ends lost 5 bases and 5 bases, in that order; junction bases with no gene match: 8. This CDR3 region has 15 residues. Per germline, CDR1 MNHEY and CDR2 SVGEGT. The CDR3 sequence is CASSPRTGGDQPQHF. DNA of the CDR3: TGTGCCAGCAGTCCACGAACAGGGGGGGATCAGCCCCAGCATTTT.

The chain is built from TRBV5-1 and TRBJ2-7; D perhaps matches TRBD2 (6 bases). V dropped 3 bases and J dropped 5 bases, with 24 bases sitting between them. In germline, CDR1 is SGHRS, CDR2 YFSETQ. CDR3 length: 17 amino acids. The chain's CDR3 is CASSSSIETRMSNEQYF. CDR3 in DNA: TGCGCCAGCAGCTCGTCTATTGAGACTAGGATGTCCAACGAGCAGTACTTC.

The genes are TRBV3-1 and TRBJ1-4; no clear D. Trimming left V 3 bases short and J 6 bases short, with 14 bases between. The CDR3 length is 15 residues. Germline assignment: CDR1 LGHDT and CDR2 YNNKEL (reference sequence). CDR3: CASSQGIGSYEKLFF. As DNA, the CDR3 is TGTGCCAGCAGCCAGGGAATCGGATCCTATGAAAAACTGTTTTTT.

This clonotype turned up a few times. CDR3 loop: CSVDRGDYEQYF. CDR3 in DNA: TGCAGCGTTGATAGGGGGGACTACGAGCAGTACTTC. The rearrangement links TRBV29-1 to TRBJ2-7; D might be TRBD1 or TRBD2, each matching 6 bases. Germline values: CDR1 SQVTM, CDR2 ANQGSEA. The CDR3 has 12 amino acids. Trimming removed 3 bases from V and 3 bases from J, with 9 bases in between.

The CDR3 sequence: CSAKTGSGNQPQHF. Written as DNA, the CDR3 is TGCAGTGCTAAGACAGGGAGTGGCAATCAGCCCCAGCATTTT. This sequence joins TRBV20-1 and TRBJ1-5; 7 bases agree with TRBD1. CDR1 and CDR2 (germline): DFQATT, SNEGSKA (reference sequence). V lost 4 bases, J lost 2 bases, and 5 bases stayed unmatched. The CDR3 length is 14 residues.

The J gene is TRBJ2-7, the V gene TRBV5-1, with a weak D call TRBD2 (6 bases). The J call may not be correct, given that the DNA end is closer to TRBJ2-5. CDR1 SGHRS and CDR2 YFSETQ come from the germline V gene. The CDR3 consists of 14 residues. CDR3 in amino acids: CASSLSPSVETQYF. CDR3 DNA: TGCGCCAGCAGCTTGTCGCCTAGCGTGGAGACCCAGTACTTC.

This chain connects TRBV5-1 to TRBJ2-1, with D possibly being TRBD1 (6 bases). The CDR3 runs to 14 residues. V was shortened by 4 bases and J by 6 bases, with 14 bases between the two germline ends. Germline CDR1 is SGHRS and CDR2 is YFSETQ. CDR3 residues: CASSPRQVPNEQFF. The DNA for the CDR3 is TGCGCCAGCAGCCCCAGACAGGTACCCAATGAGCAGTTCTTC.

The V call is TRBV7-8, the J call TRBJ2-2; D not certain. V was cut by 0 bases and J by 4 bases, with 12 bases left in between. The CDR3 contains 16 residues. Germline V lookup: CDR1 SGHVS, CDR2 FQNEAQ. The CDR3: CASSLADPGTTGELFF. The CDR3 nucleotides are TGTGCCAGCAGCTTAGCGGACCCAGGCACCACCGGGGAGCTGTTTTTT.

V and J are TRBV27 and TRBJ2-7; D gene unclear. Germline lookup yields CDR1 MNHEY and CDR2 SMNVEV (reference sequence). Trimming took off 10 bases at V and 3 bases at J, with 16 bases between the two ends. The CDR3 has 13 residues. The CDR3 DNA sequence: TGTGCCACCAGCCTGAGCCCTGGCTACGAGCAGTACTTC. Translated, it gives CATSLSPGYEQYF.

This clonotype was seen only a few times. The rearrangement joins TRBV27 to TRBJ2-7; D perhaps matches TRBD2 (6 bases). Looked up from germline, CDR1 is MNHEY and CDR2 is SMNVEV (reference sequence). The CDR3 extends over 13 amino acids. The germline V and J ends were trimmed by 4 bases and 4 bases, with 11 bases remaining between them. For the CDR3, the DNA is TGTGCCAGCAGTTGGGCGGGGCGGTACGAGCAGTACTTC. Amino acids: CASSWAGRYEQYF.

This clonotype appeared a few times. This rearrangement joins TRBV3-1 to TRBJ2-5; no firm D call. Per germline, CDR1 LGHDT and CDR2 YNNKEL (reference sequence). This CDR3 comprises 14 residues. Trimming pared 0 bases from V and 2 bases from J, leaving 7 bases between. Written as DNA, the CDR3 is TGTGCCAGCAGCCAAGATGACGGGCAAGAGACCCAGTACTTC. This sequence encodes CASSQDDGQETQYF.

The V call is TRBV28, the J call TRBJ1-2; 7 bases are shared with TRBD1. From germline, CDR1 is MDHEN and CDR2 SYDVKM. The V gene end was trimmed by 4 bases and the J gene end by 4 bases; junction bases not matched to a gene: 6. The CDR3 consists of 14 residues. The CDR3 region is CASSSQDRFYGYTF. The CDR3 DNA follows: TGTGCCAGCAGTTCCCAGGACAGGTTCTATGGCTACACCTTC.

The chain has TRBV5-1 and TRBJ2-3; D assignment may be TRBD1 or TRBD2 (6 bases each). The germline CDR1 and CDR2 sequences are SGHRS and YFSETQ. There are 13 residues in the CDR3. Trimming stripped 7 bases from V and 4 bases from J, with 13 bases between. The CDR3 nucleotides read TGCGCCAGCGGTCCCGGGGGCGCAGATACGCAGTATTTT. It encodes CASGPGGADTQYF.

The CDR3 sequence: CASSQDGGGVLSNEKLFF. CDR3 bases: TGTGCCAGCAGCCAAGATGGGGGCGGGGTCTTATCTAATGAAAAACTGTTTTTT. The chain is built from TRBV4-2 and TRBJ1-4, with a tentative D call TRBD1 (6 bases). This CDR3 is built from 18 residues. V shed 0 bases and J shed 3 bases, with 17 bases lying between them. Germline V gene lookup returns CDR1 LGHNA and CDR2 YNFKEQ.

This clonotype was seen a handful of times. The rearrangement joins TRBV15 to TRBJ1-2; D not certain. In germline, CDR1 is LNHNV, CDR2 YYDKDF (reference sequence). The CDR3 is 13 residues long. V shed 1 base and J shed 2 bases, with 5 bases lying between them. CDR3 DNA sequence: TGTGCCACCAGCAGAGGCGAGAACTATGGCTACACCTTC. It translates to CATSRGENYGYTF.

About this clonotype itself: A much larger clone lies one base from this, so it may be a read error. V gene TRBV27 combines with J gene TRBJ2-1; 8 nucleotides agree with TRBD1. The CDR3 has 13 amino acids. Germline assignment: CDR1 MNHEY and CDR2 SMNVEV (reference sequence). J was trimmed by 13 bases and V by 5 bases; bases with no gene match: 10. The DNA for the CDR3 is TGTGCCAGCAGTCAGGACAGGGCCAGTACCCAGTTCTTC. This translates into CASSQDRASTQFF.

This clonotype came up a few times. The chain couples TRBV4-1 to TRBJ1-5; 8 bases line up with TRBD1. CDR1 and CDR2 (germline): MGHRA, YSYEKL. J was trimmed by 9 bases and V by 1 base; bases with no gene match: 8. The CDR3 covers 15 residues. Here the CDR3 DNA reads TGCGCCAGCAGCCAAGGAGGACAGGGACTATGGCCCCAGCATTTT. Residues: CASSQGGQGLWPQHF.

CDR3 region: CASSPDGQIHQPQHF. CDR3 nucleotide sequence: TGTGCCAGCTCGCCTGACGGACAGATACATCAGCCCCAGCATTTT. The chain uses TRBV18 and TRBJ1-5, with D perhaps TRBD1 (6 bases). The CDR3 covers 15 residues. CDR1 and CDR2 from the germline V gene are KGHSH and LQKENI. V lost 6 bases and J 5 bases, leaving 17 bases between the germline ends.

The CDR3 sequence: CSVAVTGDPIYGYTF. The CDR3 coding sequence is TGCAGCGTTGCTGTGACAGGGGACCCAATCTATGGCTACACCTTC. The V call is TRBV29-1, the J call TRBJ1-2, with 8 bases that match TRBD1. The J segment lost 4 bases and the V segment lost 4 bases, leaving 11 bases of the junction unmatched. Germline CDR1 reads SQVTM; CDR2 reads ANQGSEA. The CDR3 is 15 residues long.

This clonotype came up a few times. V gene TRBV29-1 combines with J gene TRBJ1-5; 8 positions agree with TRBD1. The junction had 6 bases not matched to a gene; V was cut back by 6 bases and J by 5 bases. Germline V gene data show CDR1 as SQVTM and CDR2 as ANQGSEA. This CDR3 region has 13 residues. The CDR3 sequence: CSVQTGGDQPQHF. CDR3 nucleotides: TGCAGCGTCCAAACAGGGGGGGATCAGCCCCAGCATTTT.

This clonotype occurred a few times. This sequence joins TRBV27 and TRBJ1-2; perhaps TRBD1 as D (5 bases). The CDR3 length is 16 residues. V lost 3 bases and J 2 bases, leaving 16 bases between the germline ends. CDR1 MNHEY and CDR2 SMNVEV come from the germline V gene (reference sequence). CDR3: CASSLGRMVGNYGYTF. The CDR3 DNA reads as TGTGCCAGCAGTTTGGGACGCATGGTGGGGAACTATGGCTACACCTTC.